Listed here is a single T cell receptor (beta chain). This entry belongs to a study of blood T cells in healthy people across ages. Trimming pared 3 bases from V and 1 base from J, leaving 13 bases between. The CDR3 totals 16 residues. Sample-barcoded 5' priming and a J-beta primer mix drove a second PCR of about 6 to 12 cycles. MiXCR, run by TCRdb on the 5' RACE reads, gives a single entry per CDR3 protein. The table has over a million distinct CDR3 sequences, around 59% seen once. Healthy individuals of Caucasian origin from Russia, aged about 6 to 95, served as donors. Sequenced input: blood. This chain joins TRBV12-3 or TRBV12-4 and TRBJ1-5; possible D gene TRBD1, 5 bases. This TCR came from a man younger than 30 in good health. In DNA form, the CDR3 reads TGTGCCAGCAGTTTCGGGGGGGGTGTGAGCAATCAGCCCCAGCATTTT. The encoded protein is CASSFGGGVSNQPQHF.